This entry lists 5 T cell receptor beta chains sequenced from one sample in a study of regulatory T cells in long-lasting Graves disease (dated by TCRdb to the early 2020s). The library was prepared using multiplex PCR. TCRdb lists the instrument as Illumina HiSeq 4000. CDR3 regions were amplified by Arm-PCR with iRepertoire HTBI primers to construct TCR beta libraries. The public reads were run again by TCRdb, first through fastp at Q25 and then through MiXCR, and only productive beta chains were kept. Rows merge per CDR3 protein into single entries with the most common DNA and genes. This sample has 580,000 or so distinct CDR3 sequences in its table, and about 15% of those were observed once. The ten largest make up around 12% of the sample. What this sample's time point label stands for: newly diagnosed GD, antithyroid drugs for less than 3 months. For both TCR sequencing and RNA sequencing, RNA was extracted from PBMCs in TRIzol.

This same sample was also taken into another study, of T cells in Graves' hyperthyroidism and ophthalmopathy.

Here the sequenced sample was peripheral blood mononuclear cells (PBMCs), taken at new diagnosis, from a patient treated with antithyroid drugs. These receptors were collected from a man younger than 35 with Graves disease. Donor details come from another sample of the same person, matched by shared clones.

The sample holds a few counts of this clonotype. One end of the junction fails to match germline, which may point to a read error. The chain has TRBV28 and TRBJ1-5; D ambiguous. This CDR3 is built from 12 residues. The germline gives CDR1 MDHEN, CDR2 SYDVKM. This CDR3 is CARSSGDQPQHF. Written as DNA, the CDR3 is TGTGCCAGGAGTTCCGGAGATCAGCCCCAGCATTTT. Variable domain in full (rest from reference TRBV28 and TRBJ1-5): DVKVTQSSRYLVKRTGEKVFLECVQDMDHENMFWYRQDPGLGLRLIYFSYDVKMKEKGDIPEGYSVSREKKERFSLILESASTNQTSMYLCARSSGDQPQHFGDGTRLSIL.

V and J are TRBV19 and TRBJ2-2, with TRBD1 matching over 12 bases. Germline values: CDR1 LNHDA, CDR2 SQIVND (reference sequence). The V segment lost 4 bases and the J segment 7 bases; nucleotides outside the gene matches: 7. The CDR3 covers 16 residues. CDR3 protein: CASSRTGTGGVGELFF. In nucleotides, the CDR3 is TGTGCCAGTAGTAGAACCGGGACAGGGGGCGTCGGGGAGCTGTTTTTT. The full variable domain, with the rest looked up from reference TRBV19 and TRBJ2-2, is DGGITQSPKYLFRKEGQNVTLSCEQNLNHDAMYWYRQDPGQGLRLIYYSQIVNDFQKGDIAEGYSVSREKKESFPLTVTSAQKNPTAFYLCASSRTGTGGVGELFFGEGSRLTVL.

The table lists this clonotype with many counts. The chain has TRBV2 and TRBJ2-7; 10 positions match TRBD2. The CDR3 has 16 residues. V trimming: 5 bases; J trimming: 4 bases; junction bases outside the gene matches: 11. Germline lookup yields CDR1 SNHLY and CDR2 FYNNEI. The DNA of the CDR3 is TGTGCCAGCAGTCCTAGGGCTAGCGGGAGTCTTTACGAGCAGTACTTC. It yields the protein CASSPRASGSLYEQYF. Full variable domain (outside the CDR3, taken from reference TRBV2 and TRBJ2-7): EPEVTQTPSHQVTQMGQEVILRCVPISNHLYFYWYRQILGQKVEFLVSFYNNEISEKSEIFDDQFSVERPDGSNFTLKIRSTKLEDSAMYFCASSPRASGSLYEQYFGPGTRLTVT.

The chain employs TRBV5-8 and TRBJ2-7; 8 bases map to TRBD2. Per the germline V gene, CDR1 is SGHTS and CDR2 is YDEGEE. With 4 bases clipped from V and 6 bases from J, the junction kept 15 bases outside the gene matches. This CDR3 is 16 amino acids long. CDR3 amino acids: CASSPNSGRGLGEQYF. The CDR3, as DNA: TGTGCCAGCAGCCCAAATTCCGGGAGGGGGTTAGGCGAGCAGTACTTC.

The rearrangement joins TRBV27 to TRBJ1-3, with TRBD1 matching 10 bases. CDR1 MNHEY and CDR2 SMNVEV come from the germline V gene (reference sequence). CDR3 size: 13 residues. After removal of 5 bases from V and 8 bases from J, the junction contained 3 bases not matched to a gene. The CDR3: CASSRDRGHTIYF. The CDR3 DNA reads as TGTGCCAGCAGTCGGGACAGGGGTCACACCATATATTTT.